This TCR beta chain was recovered during a study of T cells in Graves' hyperthyroidism and ophthalmopathy. RNA transcripts yielded amplified TCR beta CDR3 regions. RT-PCR in the first round (using the HTBI primer set) targeted the TCR CDR3. A single record per CDR3 protein comes from TCRdb applying MiXCR to the multiplex PCR reads. The table lists hundreds of thousands of distinct CDR3 sequences, roughly 14% of them singletons. More than 9.5 ml fresh peripheral blood yielded the PBMCs. The V gene's germline CDR1 is SGHNT and CDR2 YYREEE (reference sequence). This CDR3 has 17 amino acids. V dropped 0 bases and J dropped 4; count of bases not matched to a gene: 11. This clonotype was observed a few times.

The sequencing sample was made of blood. This receptor was obtained from a man between 18 and 29 years old with Graves' ophthalmopathy. V and J are TRBV5-4 and TRBJ2-7; the match to TRBD1 covers 9 bases. The CDR3 region has the DNA TGTGCCAGCAGCTTGGGCGGGACAGGGTATTTAGGGTACGAGCAGTACTTC. This gives the protein CASSLGGTGYLGYEQYF.